This T cell receptor (beta chain) was identified during a study of blood T cell repertoires in COVID-19. The table came from immunoSEQ multiplex PCR; TCRdb's copy has only in-frame clones and leaves some out. Of 100,000 to 150,000 clones in the sample, nearly 90% were seen once. The CDR3 covers 12 residues. V lost 2 bases and J 7 bases, leaving 5 bases between the germline ends. The V gene's germline CDR1 is SGHTA and CDR2 FQGNSA. Sequencing was carried out using peripheral blood. The chain recombines TRBV7-2 with TRBJ2-2; no clear D. This sequence was found in a woman of 80 years or more with acute or convalescent COVID-19. CDR3 nucleotide sequence: TGTGCCAGCAGCTTATCCGTCGGGGAGCTGTTTTTT. Translation gives CASSLSVGELFF.